The 21 T cell receptor beta chains given below trace back to one sample, sequenced in a study of CD8 T cells in Susac syndrome. RNA amounts of roughly 0.5 to 1 ug underwent reverse transcription with random hexamers. TCRdb re-analysed the immunoSEQ multiplex PCR reads in MiXCR, keeping a single row per CDR3 protein. Among 300,000 to 350,000 distinct CDR3 sequences listed, about 91% were seen once. Sequencing input: CD4+ T cells from PBMCs. These receptors all come from a human donor with multiple sclerosis.

The chain employs TRBV5-4 and TRBJ1-1; no clear D. Trimming shortened V by 1 base and J by 0 bases, and 4 bases separated the two germline ends. Germline V gene lookup returns CDR1 SGHNT and CDR2 YYREEE (reference sequence). The CDR3 totals 13 residues. The CDR3 DNA follows: TGTGCCAGCAGCTTGCCACTGAACACTGAAGCTTTCTTT. Its protein is CASSLPLNTEAFF.

The V gene is TRBV7-2, the J gene TRBJ2-7; D is perhaps TRBD2 (5 bases). V lost 1 base and J lost 6, with 13 bases in between. This CDR3 is 14 amino acids long. Germline V gene lookup returns CDR1 SGHTA and CDR2 FQGNSA. CDR3 nucleotides: TGTGCCAGCAGCTTAGTTCCGGAGGCTAGCGAGCAGTACTTC. Protein product: CASSLVPEASEQYF. The variable domain in full, with the rest retrieved from reference TRBV7-2 and TRBJ2-7, is GAGVSQSPSNKVTEKGKDVELRCDPISGHTALYWYRQSLGQGLEFLIYFQGNSAPDKSGLPSDRFSAERTGGSVSTLTIQRTQQEDSAVYLCASSLVPEASEQYFGPGTRLTVT.

The V gene is TRBV3-1, the J gene TRBJ2-1, with TRBD1 as a possible D gene (6 bases). Trimming removed 3 bases from V and 2 bases from J, with 14 bases in between. This CDR3 comprises 16 residues. In germline, CDR1 is LGHDT, CDR2 YNNKEL (reference sequence). The CDR3 reads CASSHYGQSAYNEQFF. In nucleotides, the CDR3 is TGTGCCAGCAGCCACTACGGACAGTCTGCCTACAATGAGCAGTTCTTC.

The chain combines TRBV11-2 with TRBJ2-5; 10 bases fit TRBD2. V shed 5 bases and J 4 bases; nucleotides not matched to a gene: 10. The germline CDR1 and CDR2 sequences are SGHAT and FQNNGV. The CDR3 sequence is 16 residues long. CDR3 nucleotide sequence: TGTGCCAGCAGCCGGAACCTAGCGGGAGTGGGAGAGACCCAGTACTTC. Its protein product is CASSRNLAGVGETQYF.

DNA of the CDR3: TGTGCCAGCAGTCGTAACTACGAGCAGTACTTC. Its protein product is CASSRNYEQYF. The genes are TRBV7-2 and TRBJ2-7; D is ambiguous. This CDR3 comprises 11 residues. With 6 bases removed from V and 3 bases from J, the gap between germline ends came to 6 bases. In germline, CDR1 is SGHTA, CDR2 FQGNSA.

This clonotype occurred once. This rearrangement joins TRBV20-1 to TRBJ1-6; D gene unclear. Germline CDR1 is DFQATT and CDR2 is SNEGSKA (reference sequence). V was shortened by 2 bases and J by 8 bases, with 10 bases between the two germline ends. CDR3 length: 13 amino acids. CDR3 in amino acids: CSARKQRDSPLHF. CDR3 nucleotide sequence: TGCAGTGCTAGAAAACAGAGGGATTCACCCCTCCACTTT.

J is TRBJ2-3 and V is TRBV5-4; D ambiguous. CDR1 and CDR2 from the germline V gene are SGHNT and YYREEE (reference sequence). The V and J ends lost 1 base and 4 bases respectively, with 16 bases between them. This CDR3 region has 16 residues. This CDR3 is CASSLFGRGFADTQYF. The DNA for the CDR3 is TGTGCCAGCAGCTTGTTTGGGCGTGGGTTCGCAGATACGCAGTATTTT.

The chain employs TRBV2 and TRBJ2-1; 10 bases align to TRBD2. The germline V gene has CDR1 SNHLY and CDR2 FYNNEI. The CDR3 totals 17 residues. The junction had 6 bases not matched to a gene; V was cut back by 2 bases and J by 2 bases. The CDR3 DNA reads TGTGCCAGCAGTGAATTAGCGGGAGGCCAACCCTACAATGAGCAGTTCTTC. The encoded protein is CASSELAGGQPYNEQFF.

The chain has TRBV29-1 and TRBJ2-1; TRBD2 matches at 7 bases. The J segment lost 4 bases and the V segment lost 7 bases, leaving 10 bases of the junction unmatched. The germline V gene encodes CDR1 SQVTM and CDR2 ANQGSEA. The CDR3 spans 14 residues. CDR3 residues: CSGGGGRQYNEQFF. In nucleotides, the CDR3 is TGCAGCGGGGGAGGCGGGAGACAATACAATGAGCAGTTCTTC.

The chain carries TRBV28 and TRBJ2-2; TRBD2 matches at 9 bases. The CDR3 runs to 17 residues. CDR1 and CDR2 from the germline V gene are MDHEN and SYDVKM. J gave up 6 bases and V 7 bases, and 15 bases lay outside the gene matches. This chain's CDR3 is CASTLSLGTSTAGELFF. In DNA, the CDR3 is TGTGCCAGCACTCTTTCTCTGGGGACTAGCACGGCCGGGGAGCTGTTTTTT.

Remarks on this clonotype: The junction shows a germline mismatch at one end, possibly a read error. The V and J genes are TRBV7-9 and TRBJ2-7; D is unclear. The CDR3 extends over 12 amino acids. Germline assignment: CDR1 SEHNR and CDR2 FQNEAQ (reference sequence). Written as DNA, the CDR3 is TGTGCCAGCGGCTTGACTGCTCCTGGGCAGTACTTC. Protein sequence: CASGLTAPGQYF.

The chain recombines TRBV7-3 with TRBJ2-3; 8 bases map to TRBD2. Per the germline V gene, CDR1 is SGHTA and CDR2 is FQGTGA. The CDR3 sequence is 15 residues long. V lost 6 bases and J lost 4; bases outside the gene matches: 9. Here the CDR3 reads CASSPVGGASDTQYF. In nucleotides, the CDR3 is TGTGCCAGCAGTCCGGTCGGGGGGGCATCAGATACGCAGTATTTT.

V is TRBV20-1 and J is TRBJ1-1, with D possibly TRBD1 on 5 matching bases. Trimming took 0 bases from V and 8 from J, leaving 16 bases between them. The CDR3 is 14 residues long. Germline CDR1 and CDR2: DFQATT and SNEGSKA (reference sequence). CDR3 amino acids: CSARDREGYREAFF. In nucleotides, the CDR3 is TGCAGTGCTAGAGACCGTGAGGGGTATAGGGAAGCTTTCTTT.

This chain connects TRBV7-2 to TRBJ2-5, with D perhaps matching TRBD2 (6 bases). Germline V gene lookup returns CDR1 SGHTA and CDR2 FQGNSA. V lost 5 bases to trimming and J lost 3 bases, with 22 bases between them. This CDR3 region has 17 residues. CDR3: CASSRPRRVAVEETQYF. The DNA for the CDR3 is TGTGCCAGCAGCCGCCCCCGGAGGGTAGCGGTCGAAGAGACCCAGTACTTC. Using reference TRBV7-2 and TRBJ2-5 for the parts outside the CDR3, the full variable domain is GAGVSQSPSNKVTEKGKDVELRCDPISGHTALYWYRQSLGQGLEFLIYFQGNSAPDKSGLPSDRFSAERTGGSVSTLTIQRTQQEDSAVYLCASSRPRRVAVEETQYFGPGTRLLVL.

This chain joins TRBV15 and TRBJ2-3; D is perhaps TRBD2 (5 bases). This CDR3 has 15 amino acids. Trimming removed 0 bases from V and 1 base from J, with 8 bases in between. CDR1 LNHNV and CDR2 YYDKDF come from the germline V gene (reference sequence). The CDR3 sequence is CATSRESGGTDTQYF. CDR3 in DNA: TGTGCCACCAGCAGAGAAAGCGGAGGCACAGATACGCAGTATTTT.

This chain joins TRBV20-1 and TRBJ2-7; 7 nucleotides align to TRBD1. The CDR3 is 16 residues long. V gave up 1 base and J gave up 2 bases; unmatched junction bases: 11. The germline CDR1 and CDR2 sequences are DFQATT and SNEGSKA (reference sequence). DNA of the CDR3: TGCAGTGCTAGAGGAAACGGGGACAGAATTACCTACGAGCAGTACTTC. Protein product: CSARGNGDRITYEQYF.

This CDR3 is CASSSRPISNYGYTF. As DNA, the CDR3 is TGTGCCAGCTCAAGCAGGCCTATTTCTAACTATGGCTACACCTTC. The gene calls are TRBV6-1 and TRBJ1-2, with unresolved D. Germline V gene lookup returns CDR1 MNHNS and CDR2 SASEGT. V shed 8 bases and J shed 0 bases, with 16 bases lying between them. This CDR3 region has 15 residues.

The V call is TRBV9, the J call TRBJ2-3, with D unresolved. Between the trimmed V and J ends, which lost 4 bases and 3 bases, there was a span of 15 bases. From germline, CDR1 is SGDLS and CDR2 YYNGEE. CDR3 length: 15 amino acids. CDR3 loop: CASSPEFVGTDTQYF. The CDR3 region has the DNA TGTGCCAGCAGCCCCGAGTTCGTTGGAACAGATACGCAGTATTTT. Together with reference TRBV9 and TRBJ2-3, the CDR3 gives the full variable domain: DSGVTQTPKHLITATGQRVTLRCSPRSGDLSVYWYQQSLDQGLQFLIQYYNGEERAKGNILERFSAQQFPDLHSELNLSSLELGDSALYFCASSPEFVGTDTQYFGPGTRLTVL.

The genes are TRBV7-6 and TRBJ2-2, with D tentatively TRBD2 (6 bases). This CDR3 has 15 amino acids. The V end was cut by 5 bases, the J end by 2 bases, with 12 bases between. Germline CDR1 reads SGHVS; CDR2 reads FNYEAQ. CDR3 amino acids: CASSVFSGNTGELFF. CDR3 coding DNA: TGTGCCAGCAGCGTTTTTAGCGGAAACACCGGGGAGCTGTTTTTT.

CDR3 sequence reads: CASSPGTSGFFSYEQYF. CDR3 coding DNA: TGTGCCAGCAGCCCGGGGACTAGCGGCTTCTTCTCCTACGAGCAGTACTTC. This chain connects TRBV9 to TRBJ2-7, with TRBD2 matching 11 bases. The germline gives CDR1 SGDLS, CDR2 YYNGEE. The CDR3 consists of 17 residues. The V and J ends lost 4 bases and 0 bases, in that order; junction bases with no gene match: 9.

This clonotype was detected only a few times. The CDR3 bases are TGTGCCAGCTCCCGGGTCTACAATGAGCAGTTCTTC. Translation: CASSRVYNEQFF. The rearrangement links TRBV11-3 to TRBJ2-1; D call uncertain. The CDR3 has 12 residues. Germline V gene sequence: CDR1 SGHNT, CDR2 YENEEA. V lost 8 bases, J lost 3 bases, and 8 bases lay in between.